This is a list of T cell receptor beta chains from one sample in a study of blood T cell repertoires in COVID-19. TCRdb's copy holds only in-frame clones and misses some; the assay was immunoSEQ multiplex PCR. The sample lists about 64,000 clones, around 85% seen once, with roughly 1.2% in the top ten. The sample was peripheral blood. The receptors were sampled from a man aged 35 to 55 with acute or convalescent COVID-19. The CDR3 runs from the conserved cysteine through the conserved F or W. A D gene is named only where the DNA matches it firmly. For some rows the clone size is stated as once, few or many, or as a class when expanded; others skip it.

TRBV5-1,TRBD1,14,.,TRBJ1-4,TGCGCCAGCAGCTACGGGGTAGGGGGCGAAAAACTGTTTTTT,CASSYGVGGEKLFF
TRBV4-1,.,15,.,TRBJ1-5,TGCGCCAGCAGCCCCGTGGAGGGAGGAGCTCAGCCCCAGCATTTT,CASSPVEGGAQPQHF
TRBV5-6,.,15,.,TRBJ2-6,TGTGCCAGCAGCTTAACTGGGCGGGGTTCCAACGTCCTGACTTTC,CASSLTGRGSNVLTF
TRBV19,.,15,few,TRBJ2-1,TGTGCCAGTAGTGTTGATAGCCGCTCCTACAATGAGCAGTTCTTC,CASSVDSRSYNEQFF
TRBV5-1,TRBD2,14,.,TRBJ2-3,TGCGCCAGCAGCGCCGGGGGGGCGGCAGATACGCAGTATTTT,CASSAGGAADTQYF
TRBV3-1/TRBV3-2,.,16,.,TRBJ2-6,TGTGCCAGCAGCCAAGAGGCAGGGACTGGGGCCAACGTCCTGACTTTC,CASSQEAGTGANVLTF
TRBV18,TRBD1,13,.,TRBJ2-7,TGTGCCAGCTCCCTAGACAGGGCCGGAGAGCAGTACTTC,CASSLDRAGEQYF
TRBV9,.,13,.,TRBJ2-3,TGTGCCAGCAGCTTCTGGGCAGGTTATACGCAGTATTTT,CASSFWAGYTQYF
TRBV29-1,TRBD1,12,.,TRBJ1-2,TGCAGCGTTTCCACAGGGGACTATGGCTACACCTTC,CSVSTGDYGYTF
TRBV7-2,.,15,.,TRBJ1-2,TGTGCCAGCAGCTCAACCCCCCGGGTAAACTATGGCTACACCTTC,CASSSTPRVNYGYTF
TRBV19,TRBD1,15,.,TRBJ1-2,TGTGCCAGTAGTACTCCGGGACAGGGAGCGCGTGGCTACACCTTC,CASSTPGQGARGYTF
TRBV6-5,.,15,.,TRBJ2-7,TGTGCCAGCAGCGCCACCGGGAGCAACCCGGGCGAGCAGTACTTC,CASSATGSNPGEQYF
TRBV9,TRBD2,16,.,TRBJ2-2,TGTGCCAGCAGCGGAACCGGGACTAGCGGTGCCGGGGAGCTGTTTTTT,CASSGTGTSGAGELFF
TRBV2,TRBD1,14,.,TRBJ1-6,TGTGCCAGCAGTTCCGACAGGGGCAATTCACCCCTCCACTTT,CASSSDRGNSPLHF
TRBV19,.,13,.,TRBJ2-5,TGTGCCAGTAGTAGGTCTATTGGAGAGACCCAGTACTTC,CASSRSIGETQYF
TRBV5-1,TRBD2,16,.,TRBJ2-7,TGCGCCAGCAGCTTGTTGGGGACTAGCGGGGGATACGAGCAGTACTTC,CASSLLGTSGGYEQYF
TRBV5-1,TRBD1,16,.,TRBJ1-1,TGCGCCAGCAGCTTGGGGGGACAGGGTTTGGGCACTGAAGCTTTCTTT,CASSLGGQGLGTEAFF
TRBV19,TRBD1,15,.,TRBJ1-4,TGTGCCAGTAGTGGGGGACAGAGGGCTAATGAAAAACTGTTTTTT,CASSGGQRANEKLFF